Shown below are 7 T cell receptor beta chains from a single sample sequenced in a study of T cell responses to AZD1222 COVID-19 vaccine. The assay was immunoSEQ multiplex PCR, and TCRdb's table has in-frame clones only and misses some. Among about 260,000 clones, about 92% were seen once, and the ten largest hold around 0.58%. Sample: peripheral blood, taken on day 0 of AZD1222 vaccination. The receptors come from an adult in good health.

The chain links TRBV7-2 to TRBJ2-7; TRBD2 aligns across 8 bases. Germline V gene lookup returns CDR1 SGHTA and CDR2 FQGNSA. The V segment lost 5 bases and the J segment 6 bases; nucleotides outside the gene matches: 12. The CDR3 runs 15 residues. The CDR3 here is CASSLSGSPRGEQYF. CDR3 nucleotides: TGTGCCAGCAGCCTCAGCGGGAGCCCCCGGGGCGAGCAGTACTTC.

This chain joins TRBV28 and TRBJ1-1; D is undetermined. The germline V and J ends were trimmed by 1 base and 0 bases, with 9 bases remaining between them. The CDR3 loop spans 15 amino acids. Germline-derived CDR1 and CDR2 are MDHEN and SYDVKM. The CDR3 DNA follows: TGTGCCAGCAGTTTATTCGGCAGCTTGAACACTGAAGCTTTCTTT. This codes for CASSLFGSLNTEAFF. Using reference TRBV28 and TRBJ1-1 for the parts outside the CDR3, the full variable domain is DVKVTQSSRYLVKRTGEKVFLECVQDMDHENMFWYRQDPGLGLRLIYFSYDVKMKEKGDIPEGYSVSREKKERFSLILESASTNQTSMYLCASSLFGSLNTEAFFGQGTRLTVV.

This clone appeared once. The chain combines TRBV5-5 with TRBJ2-6, with D tentatively TRBD1 (6 bases). CDR1 and CDR2 from the germline V gene are SGHKS and YYEKEE (reference sequence). The V end lost 3 bases, the J end lost 2 bases, and 9 bases lay between the germline ends. There are 15 residues in the CDR3. The DNA of the CDR3 is TGTGCCAGCAGCTCCGCAGGGGCTGGGGCCAACGTCCTGACTTTC. Translating gives CASSSAGAGANVLTF.

This rearrangement joins TRBV9 to TRBJ1-1, with a weak D call TRBD1 (5 bases). Germline V CDR1 and CDR2: SGDLS, YYNGEE. V was cut by 4 bases and J by 4 bases, with 14 bases left in between. This CDR3 contains 14 residues. Here the CDR3 reads CASSLQLGGTEAFF. In DNA, the CDR3 is TGTGCCAGCAGCCTACAGTTGGGGGGCACTGAAGCTTTCTTT.

V is TRBV5-4 and J is TRBJ2-7; TRBD2 aligns across 12 bases. Germline CDR1 reads SGHNT; CDR2 reads YYREEE (reference sequence). V trimming: 5 bases; J trimming: 2 bases; junction bases outside the gene matches: 8. CDR3 length: 16 residues. The DNA for the CDR3 is TGTGCCAGCAGTTCCCCTCTAGCGGGGGGGGCCTACGAGCAGTACTTC. Its protein is CASSSPLAGGAYEQYF.

The CDR3 sequence is CASTPDRANLGTGELFF. The CDR3 nucleotides read TGTGCCAGCACCCCAGACAGGGCCAACCTTGGGACCGGGGAGCTGTTTTTT. The chain links TRBV11-2 to TRBJ2-2, with 7 nucleotides matching TRBD1. This CDR3 has 17 amino acids. The germline gives CDR1 SGHAT, CDR2 FQNNGV. Trimming took 7 bases from V and 5 from J; bases not matched to a gene: 16.

This chain joins TRBV7-9 and TRBJ1-3, with D possibly being TRBD1 (5 bases). Trimming took off 9 bases at V and 2 bases at J, with 11 bases between the two ends. The germline V gene encodes CDR1 SEHNR and CDR2 FQNEAQ (reference sequence). CDR3 length equals 13 residues. CDR3 region: CARAGVAGNTIYF. In nucleotides, the CDR3 is TGTGCCAGAGCGGGGGTAGCTGGAAACACCATATATTTT.